The entry below gives a single TCR beta chain sequence along with its context. Its antigen is not identified. This record belongs to a study of a mutant IDH1 vaccine in newly diagnosed glioma. About the study: Vaccination was launched 4-6 weeks after radiotherapy alone, or with temozolomide cycles. Treated individuals were around 60% male and approximately 40% female, averaging 40.4 years of age.

V was trimmed by 1 base and J by 12 bases, leaving 16 bases between them. This CDR3 comprises 13 residues. Germline V CDR1 and CDR2: SGHVS, FQNEAQ. Method: immunoSEQ multiplex PCR; TCRdb's copy keeps in-frame clones and lacks some. The table has some 44,000 clones, roughly 80% seen once. Time point of the sample: week 35, safety follow-up. Doses consisted of 300 ug of mutant IDH1 20-mer peptide each, paired with topical imiquimod. General study results and limits: Vaccination elicited immune responses in 90% to 95% of patients.

The starting material was PBMCs, obtained from a glioma patient whose treatment included an IDH1 peptide vaccine. The chain carries TRBV7-8 and TRBJ2-7; the D call may be TRBD1 or TRBD2 (5 bases each). This sequence originates from a woman aged 50 to 65 with glioma. CDR3 region: CASSLGQGDAMYF. As DNA, the CDR3 is TGTGCCAGCAGCTTAGGTCAAGGGGACGCAATGTACTTC.